The sequence of this TCR beta chain was determined in a study of blood T cell repertoires in COVID-19. Study members were between 18 and 89 years old and lived in over 20 US regions. Participant reports of clinical history set cohort assignment. In Cohort 3, a recovered donor had either two negative PCRs, clearance, or symptom resolution. Authors' data handling: Quantification of nucleated cells was approximated via reference gene primer amplification. Clones were read by immunoSEQ multiplex PCR, and TCRdb kept only the in-frame ones, dropping some. The D gene and trimming were derived from the DNA, and the V and J assignments and clone size from that table. The sample records some 200,000 clones, 82% being singletons. The CDR3 spans 14 residues. Trimming left V 5 bases short and J 0 bases short, with 8 bases between. Germline-derived CDR1 and CDR2 are SGHTA and FQGNSA. This clone was detected a few times.

The chain employs TRBV7-2 and TRBJ1-5, with unresolved D. Sequencing used PBMCs or T cells enriched from blood (not recorded which). This receptor was taken from a man aged 35 to 55 who had recovered from COVID-19. The CDR3 DNA follows: TGTGCCAGCAGCCTCTTCTATAGCAATCAGCCCCAGCATTTT. Residues: CASSLFYSNQPQHF.